This TCR beta chain stems from a study of cytomegalovirus exposure and HLA in healthy donors. Study results and caveats: DRB1 had the most TCR associations and HLA-C the fewest, a later analysis found, with rates varying by HLA locus.

The PCR made use of 60 Vbeta and 13 Jbeta primers. Measured with immunoSEQ multiplex PCR; TCRdb has only the in-frame clones, and not every one. The sample totals about 58,000 clones. A note on this clone: Its specificity is unknown.

The source material was PBMCs. The TCR comes from a woman younger than 35 in good health and CMV-seronegative.

This CDR3 reads CASSLYSGTDTQYF. Written as DNA, the CDR3 is TGTGCCAGCAGCTTATATTCGGGCACAGATACGCAGTATTTT. The chain combines TRBV7-8 with TRBJ2-3, with unresolved D. Germline lookup yields CDR1 SGHVS and CDR2 FQNEAQ. CDR3 length equals 14 residues. V lost 2 bases and J 1 base, leaving 7 bases between the germline ends.